A selection of T cell receptor beta chains follows, all from one sample in a study of blood T cells in healthy people across ages. TCRdb passed the 5' RACE reads through MiXCR, listing each CDR3 protein once. The sample shows approximately 800,000 distinct CDR3 sequences, more than 55% of them seen only once. The sequencing sample was made of blood. The receptors come from a man aged 40-55 years in good health. CDR3s include the opening cysteine and the closing phenylalanine or tryptophan. D genes are given only for firm matches. Clone size appears in some rows only: once, few, many, or a class for an expanded clone.

D	V	length	J	size	DNA	CDR3
TRBD2	TRBV5-6	15	TRBJ2-7	.	TGTGCCAGCAGCTTGGAGCGGGGGGCCTACAATGAGCAGTACTTC	CASSLERGAYNEQYF
.	TRBV5-1	14	TRBJ2-7	many	TGCGCCAGCAGCTTCCTAGCGAACTCCTACGAGCAGTACTTC	CASSFLANSYEQYF
.	TRBV7-2	14	TRBJ2-5	.	TGTGCCAGCAGCCCGCCGGGGTTCCAAGAGACCCAGTACTTC	CASSPPGFQETQYF
.	TRBV2	13	TRBJ2-2	.	TGTGCCAGCAGAAACAATCAACCCGGGGAGCTGTTTTTT	CASRNNQPGELFF
.	TRBV9	14	TRBJ2-3	.	TGTGCCAGCAGCGTAGATCCGCACACAGATACGCAGTATTTT	CASSVDPHTDTQYF
.	TRBV10-3	14	TRBJ1-2	.	TGTGCCATCAGTGATGGACGGATGGGTCATGGCTACACCTTC	CAISDGRMGHGYTF
TRBD1	TRBV6-6	16	TRBJ1-2	.	TGTGCCAGCAGTTACTCGATTTCGGACAGGCACTATGGCTACACCTTC	CASSYSISDRHYGYTF
.	TRBV12-3/TRBV12-4	13	TRBJ1-1	.	TGTGCCAGCAGTCCGAAGGGGGACACTGAAGCTTTCTTT	CASSPKGDTEAFF
TRBD2	TRBV20-1	13	TRBJ2-7	many	TGCAGTGCTGTGACTAGCGGGAGTGGCGAGCAGTACTTC	CSAVTSGSGEQYF
TRBD2	TRBV29-1	13	TRBJ2-3	few	TGCAGCGTTCGCGCGGGAGGCACAGATACGCAGTATTTT	CSVRAGGTDTQYF
TRBD1	TRBV6-2/TRBV6-3	15	TRBJ2-5	.	TGTGCCAGCAGTCGCCGGACAGGGGGCTTGGAGACCCAGTACTTC	CASSRRTGGLETQYF
.	TRBV29-1	11	TRBJ2-3	few	TGCAGCGTTCGACTAGCAGATACGCAGTATTTT	CSVRLADTQYF
.	TRBV13	16	TRBJ1-2	.	TGTGCCAGCAGCTCCCTTGAATGGGGTTTCGGGTATGGCTACACCTTC	CASSSLEWGFGYGYTF
.	TRBV6-5	13	TRBJ2-3	.	TGTGCCAGCAGTACGGGCCGTATAGATACGCAGTATTTT	CASSTGRIDTQYF
.	TRBV10-3	14	TRBJ2-3	.	TGTGCCACACTTAGCGTGGTTCTAACAGATACGCAGTATTTT	CATLSVVLTDTQYF
TRBD1	TRBV29-1	13	TRBJ2-7	.	TGCAGCGTTAAGGACAGGGACTCCTACGAGCAGTACTTC	CSVKDRDSYEQYF